A single sample is the source of the 14 T cell receptor beta chains below, sequenced in a study of identifying expanded T cells in peripheral blood. Some clones are missing from TCRdb's copy, which holds only in-frame ones; the method was immunoSEQ multiplex PCR. The repertoire holds 95,000 to 150,000 clones, around four fifths seen once, with 3.3% in the top ten. Sample: blood. The receptors shown here come from a person aged 18-70 years in good health.

The rearrangement joins TRBV7-2 to TRBJ2-3; 10 nucleotides line up with TRBD2. The J segment lost 1 base and the V segment lost 1 base, leaving 2 bases of the junction unmatched. The CDR3 length is 16 residues. CDR1 and CDR2 from the germline V gene are SGHTA and FQGNSA. CDR3 residues: CASSLVTSGGTDTQYF. The CDR3 coding sequence is TGTGCCAGCAGCTTAGTAACTAGCGGGGGCACAGATACGCAGTATTTT.

This clone was counted a few times. The chain couples TRBV21-1 to TRBJ1-5. TRBV21-1 is assigned pseudogene status. There are 14 residues in the CDR3. CDR3: CASSKRRAPQPQHF. The CDR3 nucleotides read TGTGCCAGCAGCAAAAGGAGGGCCCCCCAGCCCCAGCATTTT.

The chain joins TRBV29-1 to TRBJ2-4, with 8 bases lining up with TRBD1. Germline V gene sequence: CDR1 SQVTM, CDR2 ANQGSEA. Unmatched junction bases numbered 14, after V lost 7 bases and J lost 0 bases. This CDR3 spans 17 amino acids. The CDR3 nucleotides read TGCAGCGCTTTAGGGACAGGCTATGGGTTAGCCAAAAACATTCAGTACTTC. It codes for CSALGTGYGLAKNIQYF.

The genes are TRBV7-8 and TRBJ2-7; the D is unclear. Germline V CDR1 and CDR2: SGHVS, FQNEAQ. Trimming stripped 1 base from V and 1 base from J, with 11 bases between. The CDR3 is 15 residues long. CDR3 in DNA: TGTGCCAGCAGCTTAGAGGGCAGTCCTTCCTACGAGCAGTACTTC. Its protein product is CASSLEGSPSYEQYF.

The V and J genes are TRBV25-1 and TRBJ2-3, with TRBD2 identical over 7 bases. Per germline, CDR1 MGHDK and CDR2 SYGVNS. The CDR3 is 16 amino acids. V gave up 6 bases and J gave up 4 bases; unmatched junction bases: 13. The CDR3 sequence is CASSPSWGRGPDTQYF. CDR3 sequence (DNA): TGTGCCAGCAGCCCCTCGTGGGGGAGGGGTCCAGATACGCAGTATTTT.

This clone was counted a single time. The chain links TRBV2 to TRBJ2-5; D is possibly TRBD1 or TRBD2 (5 bases each). The germline V gene has CDR1 SNHLY and CDR2 FYNNEI. The CDR3 contains 18 residues. V was trimmed by 5 bases and J by 3 bases, leaving 25 bases between them. DNA of the CDR3: TGTGCCAGCAGTACTACCCTTCTTTCCGGGGCCTACGAAGAGACCCAGTACTTC. Its protein product is CASSTTLLSGAYEETQYF.

The chain is built from TRBV5-4 and TRBJ2-6; 9 bases are a match to TRBD1. The germline gives CDR1 SGHNT, CDR2 YYREEE (reference sequence). Unmatched junction bases numbered 4, after V lost 4 bases and J lost 2 bases. The CDR3 totals 16 residues. In DNA form, the CDR3 reads TGTGCCAGCAGCCGGGGGACAGGGACTGGGGCCAACGTCCTGACTTTC. This translates into CASSRGTGTGANVLTF.

This clone has just a few counts. This chain uses TRBV9 with TRBJ2-3, with 13 positions matching TRBD2. Unmatched junction bases numbered 1, after V lost 7 bases and J lost 2 bases. The CDR3 covers 14 residues. Germline V CDR1 and CDR2: SGDLS, YYNGEE. CDR3 nucleotides: TGTGCCAGCGGGACTAGCGGGAACACAGATACGCAGTATTTT. It codes for CASGTSGNTDTQYF.

The gene calls are TRBV5-6 and TRBJ2-4; tentatively, D is TRBD1 (5 bases). Deletions cut 1 base from V and 7 bases from J, with 12 bases between. The CDR3 sequence is 14 residues long. Per germline, CDR1 SGHDT and CDR2 YYEEEE. The chain's CDR3 is CASSLLGPNNIQYF. The CDR3, as DNA: TGTGCCAGCAGCTTGCTGGGGCCTAACAACATTCAGTACTTC.

The chain has TRBV7-2 and TRBJ2-5; D tentatively fits TRBD1 or TRBD2 (6 bases each). Germline values: CDR1 SGHTA, CDR2 FQGNSA. V was shortened by 2 bases and J by 4 bases, with 14 bases between the two germline ends. The CDR3 spans 15 residues. CDR3 DNA: TGTGCCAGCAGCTTAACTAGCCAAGGGGGAGAGACCCAGTACTTC. This encodes CASSLTSQGGETQYF.

The chain uses TRBV10-3 and TRBJ1-1; weak D call: TRBD1 (5 bases). The V gene lost 10 bases and the J gene lost 0 bases, with 9 bases spanning the gap. Germline V gives CDR1 ENHRY, CDR2 SYGVKD. This CDR3 comprises 12 residues. CDR3 bases: TGTGCCACCAGACAGTTGAACACTGAAGCTTTCTTT. Amino acid sequence: CATRQLNTEAFF.

The chain recombines TRBV7-9 with TRBJ1-2; D gene ambiguous. Germline CDR1 and CDR2: SEHNR and FQNEAQ (reference sequence). Trimming took 3 bases from V and 0 from J, leaving 17 bases between them. The CDR3 extends over 17 amino acids. CDR3: CASSFQRAGSANYGYTF. CDR3 sequence (DNA): TGTGCCAGCAGCTTCCAAAGGGCGGGCAGCGCTAACTATGGCTACACCTTC.

This chain uses TRBV29-1 with TRBJ1-1, with 10 bases fitting TRBD1. The J segment lost 5 bases and the V segment lost 1 base, leaving 10 bases of the junction unmatched. This CDR3 has 16 amino acids. Germline lookup yields CDR1 SQVTM and CDR2 ANQGSEA. CDR3 sequence (DNA): TGCAGCGTTGAAGGTCCGCCGGGACAGGGGAGTACTGAAGCTTTCTTT. Protein product: CSVEGPPGQGSTEAFF.

The chain combines TRBV9 with TRBJ2-1; D unclear. The CDR3 has 17 amino acids. Between the trimmed V and J ends, which lost 2 bases and 1 base, there was a span of 16 bases. Germline V gene lookup returns CDR1 SGDLS and CDR2 YYNGEE. CDR3: CASSVSRRLGSYNEQFF. CDR3 nucleotides: TGTGCCAGCAGCGTCTCTAGGCGGTTAGGGTCCTACAATGAGCAGTTCTTC.